This T cell receptor beta chain is drawn from a study of T cell changes during pregnancy in multiple sclerosis. Using immunoSEQ multiplex PCR, the repertoire was profiled, and TCRdb retains in-frame clones only, with some absent. The sample contains under 70,000 clones, approximately 92% of which appear only once. Trimming shortened V by 5 bases and J by 2 bases, and 11 bases separated the two germline ends. The germline CDR1 and CDR2 sequences are SGHVS and FNYEAQ. The CDR3 is 14 residues long. The starting material was CD4+ T cells from peripheral blood mononuclear cells, obtained after pregnancy. This receptor was identified in a female donor with multiple sclerosis, enrolled in a pregnancy study. This chain links TRBV7-6 with TRBJ2-3, with D possibly TRBD1 on 6 matching bases. As DNA, the CDR3 is TGTGCCAGCAGCCCGGGACACAACACAGATACGCAGTATTTT. This gives the protein CASSPGHNTDTQYF.